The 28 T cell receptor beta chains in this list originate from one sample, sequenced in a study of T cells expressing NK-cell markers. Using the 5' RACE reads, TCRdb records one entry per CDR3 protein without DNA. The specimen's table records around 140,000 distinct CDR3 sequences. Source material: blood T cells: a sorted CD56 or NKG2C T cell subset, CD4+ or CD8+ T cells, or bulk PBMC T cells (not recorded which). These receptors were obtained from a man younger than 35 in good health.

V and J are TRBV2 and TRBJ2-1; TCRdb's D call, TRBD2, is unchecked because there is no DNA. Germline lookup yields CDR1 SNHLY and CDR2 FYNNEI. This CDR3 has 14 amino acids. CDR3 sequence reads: CASQTSGSYNEQFF.

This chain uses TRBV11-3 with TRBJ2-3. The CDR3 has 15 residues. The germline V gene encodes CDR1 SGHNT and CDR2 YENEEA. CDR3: CASSLFQDRTDTQYF. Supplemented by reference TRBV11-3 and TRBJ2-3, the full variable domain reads EAGVVQSPRYKIIEKKQPVAFWCNPISGHNTLYWYLQNLGQGPELLIRYENEEAVDDSQLPKDRFSAERLKGVDSTLKIQPAELGDSAVYLCASSLFQDRTDTQYFGPGTRLTVL.

The CDR3: CASSQDSGGYSNQPQHF. The chain joins TRBV4-3 to TRBJ1-5; TCRdb's D call of TRBD1 is untestable without DNA. This CDR3 comprises 17 residues. CDR1 and CDR2 from the germline V gene are LGHNA and YSLEER.

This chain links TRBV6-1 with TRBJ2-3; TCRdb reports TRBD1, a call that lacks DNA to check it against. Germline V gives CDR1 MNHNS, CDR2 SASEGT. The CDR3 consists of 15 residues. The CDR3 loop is CASSQRDRGRDTQYF.

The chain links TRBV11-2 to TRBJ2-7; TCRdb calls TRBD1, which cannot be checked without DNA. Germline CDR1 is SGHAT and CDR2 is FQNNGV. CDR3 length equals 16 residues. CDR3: CASSPRPQVSSYEQYF. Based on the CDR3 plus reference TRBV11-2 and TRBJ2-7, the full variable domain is EAGVAQSPRYKIIEKRQSVAFWCNPISGHATLYWYQQILGQGPKLLIQFQNNGVVDDSQLPKDRFSAERLKGVDSTLKIQPAKLEDSAVYLCASSPRPQVSSYEQYFGPGTRLTVT.

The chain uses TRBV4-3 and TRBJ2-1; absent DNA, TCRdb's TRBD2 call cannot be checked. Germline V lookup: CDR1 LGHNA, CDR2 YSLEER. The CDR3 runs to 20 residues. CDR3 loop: CASSQDLTSGRVTAYNEQFF.

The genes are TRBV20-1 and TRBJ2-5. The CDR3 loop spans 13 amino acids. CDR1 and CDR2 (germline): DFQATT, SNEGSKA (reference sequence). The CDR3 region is CSAREIGAETQYF.

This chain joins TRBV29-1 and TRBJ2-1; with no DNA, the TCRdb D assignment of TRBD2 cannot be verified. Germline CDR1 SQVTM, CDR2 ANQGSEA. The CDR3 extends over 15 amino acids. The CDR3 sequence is CSVEDWRDGYNEQFF.

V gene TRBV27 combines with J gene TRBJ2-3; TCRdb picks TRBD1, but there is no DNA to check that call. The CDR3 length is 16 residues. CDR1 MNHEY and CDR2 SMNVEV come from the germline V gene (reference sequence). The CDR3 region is CASSSYPNIRGDTQYF.

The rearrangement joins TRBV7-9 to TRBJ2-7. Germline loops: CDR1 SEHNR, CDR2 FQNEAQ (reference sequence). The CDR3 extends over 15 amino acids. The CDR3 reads CASSWSGGSSYEQYF.

CDR3 amino acids: CASSSLAGVKETQYF. The chain carries TRBV7-6 and TRBJ2-5; TCRdb reports TRBD2, a call that lacks DNA to check it against. This CDR3 has 15 residues. Per germline, CDR1 SGHVS and CDR2 FNYEAQ.

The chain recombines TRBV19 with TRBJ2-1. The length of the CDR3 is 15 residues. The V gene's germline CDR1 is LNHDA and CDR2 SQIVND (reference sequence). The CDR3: CASSIMRASYNEQFF.

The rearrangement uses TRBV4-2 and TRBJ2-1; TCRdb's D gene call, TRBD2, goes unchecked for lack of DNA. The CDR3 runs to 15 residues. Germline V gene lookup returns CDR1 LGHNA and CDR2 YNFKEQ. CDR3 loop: CASTQLAGDGNEQFF.

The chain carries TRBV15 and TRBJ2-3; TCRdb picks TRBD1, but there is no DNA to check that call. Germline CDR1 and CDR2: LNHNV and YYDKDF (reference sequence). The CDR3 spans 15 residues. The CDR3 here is CATALGAGDTDTQYF.

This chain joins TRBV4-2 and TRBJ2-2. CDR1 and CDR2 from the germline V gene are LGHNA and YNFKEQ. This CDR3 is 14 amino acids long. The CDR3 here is CASSHGTNTGELFF.

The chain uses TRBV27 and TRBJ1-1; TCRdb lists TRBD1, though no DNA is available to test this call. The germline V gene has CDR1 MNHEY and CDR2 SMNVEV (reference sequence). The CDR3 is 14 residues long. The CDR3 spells CASSLSQARTEAFF.

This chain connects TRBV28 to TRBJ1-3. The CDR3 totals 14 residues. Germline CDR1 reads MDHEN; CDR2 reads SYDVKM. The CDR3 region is CASSRLSSGNTIYF.

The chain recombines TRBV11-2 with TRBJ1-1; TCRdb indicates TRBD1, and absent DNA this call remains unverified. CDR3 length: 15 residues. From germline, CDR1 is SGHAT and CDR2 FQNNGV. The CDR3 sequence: CASSLGYRGDTEAFF.

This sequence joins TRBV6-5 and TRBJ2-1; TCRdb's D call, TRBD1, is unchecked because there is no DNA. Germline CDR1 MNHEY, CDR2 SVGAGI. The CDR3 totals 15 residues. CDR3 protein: CASSYTGETYNEQFF.

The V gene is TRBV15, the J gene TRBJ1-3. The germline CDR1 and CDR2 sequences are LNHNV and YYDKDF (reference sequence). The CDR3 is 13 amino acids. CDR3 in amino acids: CATSRVPGNTIYF.

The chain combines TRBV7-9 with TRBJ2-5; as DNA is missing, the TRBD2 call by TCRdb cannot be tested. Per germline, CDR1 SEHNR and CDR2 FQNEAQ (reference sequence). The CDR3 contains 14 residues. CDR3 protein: CASSPRLVEETQYF. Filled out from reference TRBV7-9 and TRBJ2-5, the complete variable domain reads DTGVSQNPRHKITKRGQNVTFRCDPISEHNRLYWYRQTLGQGPEFLTYFQNEAQLEKSRLLSDRFSAERPKGSFSTLEIQRTEQGDSAMYLCASSPRLVEETQYFGPGTRLLVL.

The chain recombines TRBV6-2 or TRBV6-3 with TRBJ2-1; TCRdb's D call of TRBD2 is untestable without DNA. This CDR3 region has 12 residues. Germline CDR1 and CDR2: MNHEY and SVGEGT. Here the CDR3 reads CASMLAAHEQFF.

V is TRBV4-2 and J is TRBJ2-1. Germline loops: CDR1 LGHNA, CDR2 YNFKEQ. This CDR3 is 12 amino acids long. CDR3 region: CASSQDGLVQFF.

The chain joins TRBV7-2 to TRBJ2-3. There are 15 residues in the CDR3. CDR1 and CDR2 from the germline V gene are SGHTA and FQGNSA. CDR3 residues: CASSLEVPSRDTQYF.

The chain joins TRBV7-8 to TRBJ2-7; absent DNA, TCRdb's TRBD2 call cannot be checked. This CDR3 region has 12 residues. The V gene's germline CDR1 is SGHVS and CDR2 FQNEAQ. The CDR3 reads CASSWAPYEQYF. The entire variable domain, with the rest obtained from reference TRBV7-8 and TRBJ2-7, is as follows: GAGVSQSPRYKVAKRGQDVALRCDPISGHVSLFWYQQALGQGPEFLTYFQNEAQLDKSGLPSDRFFAERPEGSVSTLKIQRTQQEDSAVYLCASSWAPYEQYFGPGTRLTVT.

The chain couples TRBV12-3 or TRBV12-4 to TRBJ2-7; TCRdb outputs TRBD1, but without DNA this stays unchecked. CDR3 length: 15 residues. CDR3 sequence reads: CASSTTGAPAYEQYF.

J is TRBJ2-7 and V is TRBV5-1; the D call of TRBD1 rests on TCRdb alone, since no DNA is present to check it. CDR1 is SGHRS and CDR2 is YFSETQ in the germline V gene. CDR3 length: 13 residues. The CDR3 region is CASSPTIQGEQYF.

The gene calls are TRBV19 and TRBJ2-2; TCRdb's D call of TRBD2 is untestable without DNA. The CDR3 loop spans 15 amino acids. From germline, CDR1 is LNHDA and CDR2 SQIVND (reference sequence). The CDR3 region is CASSPSGGPPGELFF.